These 7 T cell receptor beta chains share one sample of origin, sequenced in a study of T cell responses to AZD1222 COVID-19 vaccine. Sequencing used immunoSEQ multiplex PCR; TCRdb keeps in-frame clones, though not all of them. The sample lists over 65,000 clones; around 92% were seen once. The sample was peripheral blood, taken on day 0 of MenACWY control vaccination. These receptors originate from an adult in good health.

The chain recombines TRBV28 with TRBJ2-3, with D perhaps TRBD2 (5 bases). CDR1 and CDR2 from the germline V gene are MDHEN and SYDVKM. The CDR3 is made up of 16 amino acids. V was clipped by 5 bases and J by 0 bases, with 15 bases between them. CDR3 bases: TGTGCCAGCAGTACGTTGGGAGTACCTAGCACAGATACGCAGTATTTT. This encodes CASSTLGVPSTDTQYF.

The V and J genes are TRBV5-1 and TRBJ1-4; D ambiguous. There are 13 residues in the CDR3. Trimming pared 0 bases from V and 7 bases from J, leaving 7 bases between. Germline-derived CDR1 and CDR2 are SGHRS and YFSETQ. CDR3 sequence: CASSLAGIEKLFF. CDR3 sequence (DNA): TGCGCCAGCAGCTTGGCGGGGATTGAAAAACTGTTTTTT.

Comment on this clone: In the same sample, other DNA sequences code for this CDR3. This rearrangement joins TRBV7-8 to TRBJ2-7; a weak D match, TRBD2 (6 bases). This CDR3 has 15 amino acids. V lost 1 base to trimming and J lost 0 bases, with 10 bases between them. The V gene's germline CDR1 is SGHVS and CDR2 FQNEAQ. The CDR3: CASSLGAGSSYEQYF. The CDR3 DNA sequence: TGTGCCAGCAGCTTAGGTGCGGGGAGCTCCTACGAGCAGTACTTC. The full variable domain, its missing parts supplied by reference TRBV7-8 and TRBJ2-7, is GAGVSQSPRYKVAKRGQDVALRCDPISGHVSLFWYQQALGQGPEFLTYFQNEAQLDKSGLPSDRFFAERPEGSVSTLKIQRTQQEDSAVYLCASSLGAGSSYEQYFGPGTRLTVT.

V is TRBV18 and J is TRBJ2-7, with 8 bases matching TRBD1. The length of the CDR3 is 15 residues. V dropped 4 bases and J dropped 0; count of bases not matched to a gene: 5. Germline CDR1 KGHSH, CDR2 LQKENI. The CDR3 DNA is TGTGCCAGCTCACTGGGACAGGACACCTCCTACGAGCAGTACTTC. The encoded protein is CASSLGQDTSYEQYF.

V and J are TRBV7-2 and TRBJ2-5, with D perhaps TRBD2 (5 bases). Trimming removed 5 bases from V and 4 bases from J, with 17 bases in between. The CDR3 runs 15 residues. Germline V gives CDR1 SGHTA, CDR2 FQGNSA. CDR3 loop: CASSRPGVLGETQYF. The CDR3 region has the DNA TGTGCCAGCAGCCGTCCCGGGGTTTTGGGAGAGACCCAGTACTTC.

The chain couples TRBV27 to TRBJ2-7; D is unclear. Germline-derived CDR1 and CDR2 are MNHEY and SMNVEV (reference sequence). V was clipped by 0 bases and J by 6 bases, with 15 bases between them. This CDR3 has 15 amino acids. The CDR3 nucleotides are TGTGCCAGCAGTTTATCGAGACGCAGCCCCTCCGAGCAGTACTTC. Protein product: CASSLSRRSPSEQYF.

V gene TRBV25-1 combines with J gene TRBJ2-7, with D maybe TRBD1 (6 bases). Germline CDR1 is MGHDK and CDR2 is SYGVNS. V gave up 6 bases and J gave up 4 bases, with 10 bases separating them. CDR3 length: 12 residues. CDR3: CASRDSDYEQYF. The DNA of the CDR3 is TGTGCCAGCAGGGACAGCGATTACGAGCAGTACTTC.